The clone carrying this TCR beta chain has a count of ten or more. The antigen is not known. This entry comes from a study of T cell repertoires in cytomegalovirus infection. The study, taken as a whole, reports: Clonotypes of TCR beta that were HLA-C-restricted and CMV-specific dominated the ex vivo response.

Germline CDR1 and CDR2: SEHNR and FQNEAQ (reference sequence). V lost 5 bases and J lost 2; bases outside the gene matches: 8. This CDR3 spans 17 amino acids. MiXCR, run by TCRdb on the reads, gives a single entry per CDR3 protein. This table holds a few hundred thousand distinct CDR3 sequences, roughly 16% found once. The sequence derives from a human donor in good health (CMV status not recorded). Some clones in this sample may be carry-over from other donors' samples. The sample comprised PBMCs. The rearrangement joins TRBV7-9 to TRBJ2-3; 12 bases line up with TRBD2. The DNA of the CDR3 is TGTGCCAGCAGCGCCGGAACTAGCGGGGGGCACACAGATACGCAGTATTTT. Its translation is CASSAGTSGGHTDTQYF.